This record looks at one TCR beta chain sequence and its context. Its matching antigen is unknown. Clones were sequenced by immunoSEQ multiplex PCR, and TCRdb holds only the in-frame ones, with some missing. The sample holds 13,000 or so clones, roughly 81% seen once. The data were taken from a study of OX40 agonist ivuxolimab in advanced cancers. Whole-study context: Of mixed ages from about 20 to 90 and averaging about 56 years, the group was around 78% male.

General study results and limits: Antigen targets of the expanded peripheral T cells went undetermined.

A history of autoimmune disease or systemic immunosuppression excluded patients. The CDR3 is made up of 14 amino acids. Germline lookup yields CDR1 LGHNA and CDR2 YSLEER. The V gene lost 5 bases and the J gene lost 4 bases, with 12 bases spanning the gap. The starting material was CD4+ or CD8+ T cells sorted from blood, obtained in a trial of the OX40 agonist ivuxolimab. The V call is TRBV4-3, the J call TRBJ2-1; no firm D call. The receptor comes from an adult with an advanced solid tumor such as melanoma, head and neck, liver or kidney cancer. The CDR3 here is CASSARAFYNEQFF. CDR3 nucleotides: TGCGCCAGCAGCGCCCGGGCCTTTTACAATGAGCAGTTCTTC.